Here is one T cell receptor beta chain with its context. The sample comes from a study of blood T cell repertoires in COVID-19. Study as a whole: Samples came from the United States, Italy and Spain, spanning acute and convalescent COVID-19. PBMCs, B-cell-depleted T cells, or T cells provided the cDNA or gDNA that made up the material.

Per the original data handling: Reference gene primer amplification yielded estimated nucleated cell counts. The assay was immunoSEQ multiplex PCR, and TCRdb's table has in-frame clones only and misses some. V, J and clone size reflect that table, while D and trimming were determined from the DNA. The table lists under 500,000 clones, more than 85% of them singletons. CDR3 length: 14 amino acids. The junction had 9 bases not matched to a gene; V was cut back by 7 bases and J by 6 bases. CDR1 and CDR2 (germline): MNHEY, SVGAGI. This chain joins TRBV6-5 and TRBJ2-7; 10 nucleotides agree with TRBD1. The TCR comes from a woman aged 30 to 39 with acute or convalescent COVID-19. The sequenced sample was peripheral blood. CDR3 in amino acids: CASNTRDRGPEQYF. CDR3 sequence (DNA): TGTGCCAGCAATACCCGGGACAGGGGACCCGAGCAGTACTTC.